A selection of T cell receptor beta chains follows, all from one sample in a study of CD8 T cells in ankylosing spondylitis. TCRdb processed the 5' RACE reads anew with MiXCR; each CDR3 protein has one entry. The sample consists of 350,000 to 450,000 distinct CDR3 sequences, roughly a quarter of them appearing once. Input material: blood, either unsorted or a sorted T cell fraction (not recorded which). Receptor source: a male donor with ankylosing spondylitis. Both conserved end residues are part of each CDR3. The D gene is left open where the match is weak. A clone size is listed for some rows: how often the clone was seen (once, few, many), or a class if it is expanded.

CASRRLSGANVLTF,TGTGCCAGCAGGAGACTCTCTGGGGCCAACGTCCTGACTTTC,.,TRBJ2-6,TRBV12-3/TRBV12-4,few
CSVDRTGQDNEQFF,TGCAGCGTTGACAGGACAGGGCAGGACAATGAGCAGTTCTTC,TRBD1,TRBJ2-1,TRBV29-1,.
CASSELGGAYEQYF,TGTGCCAGCAGCGAGCTCGGAGGAGCCTACGAGCAGTACTTC,.,TRBJ2-7,TRBV3-1,.
CASSFAGSPDTQYF,TGCGCCAGCAGCTTTGCGGGATCTCCAGATACGCAGTATTTT,.,TRBJ2-3,TRBV5-1,.
CASSLASNSENEQFF,TGTGCCAGCAGTTTAGCGTCGAACTCGGAAAATGAGCAGTTCTTC,.,TRBJ2-1,TRBV12-3/TRBV12-4,many
CASSLTGYFSGNTIYF,TGTGCCAGCAGCTTGACAGGGTATTTCTCTGGAAACACCATATATTTT,TRBD1,TRBJ1-3,TRBV11-2,.
CASSPRVGRSYNEQFF,TGTGCCAGCTCACCACGCGTCGGACGCTCCTACAATGAGCAGTTCTTC,.,TRBJ2-1,TRBV18,.
CASSPPGSNQPQHF,TGTGCCAGCAGCCCCCCAGGGAGCAATCAGCCCCAGCATTTT,.,TRBJ1-5,TRBV18,few
CASSPRTSGSTYNEQFF,TGTGCCAGCAGTCCCAGGACTAGCGGGAGCACCTACAATGAGCAGTTCTTC,TRBD2,TRBJ2-1,TRBV6-2/TRBV6-3,few
CASSLASKDGYTF,TGCGCCAGCAGCTTGGCCTCGAAGGATGGCTACACCTTC,.,TRBJ1-2,TRBV5-1,.
CASSGWGDSNQPQHF,TGTGCCAGCAGCGGTTGGGGAGATAGCAATCAGCCCCAGCATTTT,.,TRBJ1-5,TRBV9,.
CATSGGEQFF,TGTGCCACCTCGGGGGGGGAGCAGTTCTTC,TRBD2,TRBJ2-1,TRBV2,.
CASSLGALNTEAFF,TGTGCCAGCAGCTTAGGGGCACTGAACACTGAAGCTTTCTTT,.,TRBJ1-1,TRBV7-2,many
CSVEGSNSNYGYTF,TGCAGCGTTGAAGGCTCCAACTCTAACTATGGCTACACCTTC,.,TRBJ1-2,TRBV29-1,.
CASSQGARAFF,TGTGCCAGCAGCCAGGGGGCCAGGGCTTTCTTT,.,TRBJ1-1,TRBV3-1,.
CASSWLAGDAYNEQFF,TGTGCCAGCAGCTGGCTAGCGGGAGACGCCTACAATGAGCAGTTCTTC,TRBD2,TRBJ2-1,TRBV5-6,few
CASSPTTSGRGNEQFF,TGCGCCAGCAGCCCAACCACTAGCGGGAGAGGTAATGAGCAGTTCTTC,TRBD2,TRBJ2-1,TRBV4-1,few
CASSRFGAGGGYNEQFF,TGTGCCAGCAGTCGGTTCGGAGCGGGAGGGGGCTACAATGAGCAGTTCTTC,TRBD2,TRBJ2-1,TRBV3-1,few
CASSGTGTYNEQFF,TGTGCCAGCAGCGGGACGGGTACCTACAATGAGCAGTTCTTC,.,TRBJ2-1,TRBV4-2,.
CASSQLTSGIAKNIQYF,TGCGCCAGCAGCCAACTGACTAGCGGGATAGCCAAAAACATTCAGTACTTC,TRBD2,TRBJ2-4,TRBV4-1,few
CASSDRIAGGTEQYF,TGTGCCAGCAGTGACAGGATAGCGGGAGGCACCGAGCAGTACTTC,TRBD2,TRBJ2-7,TRBV6-1,.
CASSLEGTGNQPQHF,TGTGCCAGCAGTTTAGAAGGCACTGGCAATCAGCCCCAGCATTTT,.,TRBJ1-5,TRBV12-3/TRBV12-4,.
CASRDRVMQETQYF,TGTGCCAGCAGGGACAGGGTCATGCAAGAGACCCAGTACTTC,TRBD1,TRBJ2-5,TRBV6-1,.
CASSATGGSRNEQFF,TGCGCCAGCAGCGCCACAGGGGGGAGCCGAAATGAGCAGTTCTTC,TRBD1,TRBJ2-1,TRBV5-1,few
CASSLRTVDEQFF,TGTGCCAGCAGTCTACGGACAGTCGATGAGCAGTTCTTC,.,TRBJ2-1,TRBV12-3/TRBV12-4,few
CASSNRGSYTF,TGCGCCAGCAGCAACCGGGGGAGCTACACCTTC,.,TRBJ1-2,TRBV5-1,.
CASSLRETGDTQYF,TGTGCCAGCAGTTTAAGGGAGACGGGAGATACGCAGTATTTT,.,TRBJ2-3,TRBV12-3/TRBV12-4,few
CASSPGQLQETQYF,TGCGCCAGCAGCCCGGGACAGTTACAAGAGACCCAGTACTTC,TRBD1,TRBJ2-5,TRBV5-1,.
CASSSRTEGRYF,TGTGCCAGCTCATCCCGGACGGAGGGGAGGTATTTT,.,TRBJ1-5,TRBV18,.
CSARDTGRSSYEQYF,TGCAGTGCTAGAGATACCGGGAGGAGTTCCTACGAGCAGTACTTC,TRBD2,TRBJ2-7,TRBV20-1,.
CATSRPGQPGKKLFF,TGTGCCACCAGCCGGCCGGGGCAACCCGGTAAAAAACTGTTTTTT,.,TRBJ1-4,TRBV15,.
CASSQERPGDNQPQHF,TGCGCCAGCAGCCAAGAGAGGCCAGGGGACAATCAGCCCCAGCATTTT,.,TRBJ1-5,TRBV4-1,.
CSATLAYNEQFF,TGCAGTGCCACACTCGCCTACAATGAGCAGTTCTTC,.,TRBJ2-1,TRBV20-1,.
CSAWGGGTGELFF,TGCAGTGCTTGGGGGGGAGGTACCGGGGAGCTGTTTTTT,TRBD2,TRBJ2-2,TRBV20-1,few
CAIKGSAGGSADTQYF,TGTGCCATCAAGGGTTCCGCGGGAGGTAGCGCAGATACGCAGTATTTT,TRBD2,TRBJ2-3,TRBV10-3,few
CASSQGSGRGYGYTF,TGTGCCAGCAGCCAAGGGTCGGGGCGCGGCTATGGCTACACCTTC,.,TRBJ1-2,TRBV3-1,.
CASSQWTSGRGEQFF,TGTGCCAGCAGCCAGTGGACTAGCGGGAGGGGTGAGCAGTTCTTC,TRBD2,TRBJ2-1,TRBV3-1,few
CSARDLAGSTDTQYF,TGCAGTGCTAGAGATTTGGCGGGTAGCACAGATACGCAGTATTTT,.,TRBJ2-3,TRBV20-1,.
CSARGGVVGGGELFF,TGCAGTGCTAGGGGCGGTGTGGTGGGAGGCGGGGAGCTGTTTTTT,.,TRBJ2-2,TRBV20-1,.
CASSPVQTVQETQYF,TGTGCCAGCTCACCAGTTCAGACAGTACAGGAGACCCAGTACTTC,.,TRBJ2-5,TRBV18,.
CASSLAVSGNEQYF,TGCGCCAGCAGCTTGGCCGTTAGCGGAAACGAGCAGTACTTC,.,TRBJ2-7,TRBV5-1,.
CAWSNGQERISNQPQHF,TGTGCCTGGAGTAACGGACAGGAGAGAATTAGCAATCAGCCCCAGCATTTT,TRBD1,TRBJ1-5,TRBV30,.
CASSYSQFSDTQYF,TGTGCCAGCAGCTACTCCCAGTTCTCAGATACGCAGTATTTT,.,TRBJ2-3,TRBV6-5,few
CASSFWGTRVNIQYF,TGTGCCAGCAGCTTTTGGGGGACTAGGGTGAACATTCAGTACTTC,TRBD2,TRBJ2-4,TRBV5-5,.
CASSRGSDYNEQFF,TGTGCCAGCAGCAGAGGTAGCGACTACAATGAGCAGTTCTTC,.,TRBJ2-1,TRBV7-9,few
CSAIGDPYEQYF,TGCAGTGCTATTGGGGACCCCTACGAGCAGTACTTC,.,TRBJ2-7,TRBV20-1,.
CASSQESGRPNTEAFF,TGTGCCAGCAGCCAAGAGAGTGGTAGGCCGAACACTGAAGCTTTCTTT,.,TRBJ1-1,TRBV3-1,.
CSVRNTDTQYF,TGCAGTGTCAGAAACACAGATACGCAGTATTTT,.,TRBJ2-3,TRBV20-1,.
CASSEGALAEGYEQYF,TGTGCCAGCAGTGAAGGGGCCTTAGCGGAGGGCTACGAGCAGTACTTC,.,TRBJ2-7,TRBV25-1,few
CASSTGQEANYGYTF,TGTGCCAGCTCAACTGGACAGGAAGCTAACTATGGCTACACCTTC,TRBD1,TRBJ1-2,TRBV18,.
CASSEGTVNVGFF,TGCGCCAGCAGTGAGGGGACAGTCAATGTCGGTTTCTTT,TRBD1,TRBJ1-1,TRBV10-2,.
CSARTGGAETQYF,TGCAGCGCAAGGACAGGGGGCGCGGAGACCCAGTACTTC,TRBD1,TRBJ2-5,TRBV29-1,.
CASSSPETELLGGYTF,TGCGCCAGCAGTTCACCCGAGACAGAACTATTGGGCGGCTACACCTTC,.,TRBJ1-2,TRBV5-1,.
CAWSGSSYNEQFF,TGTGCCTGGAGCGGGAGCTCCTACAATGAGCAGTTCTTC,.,TRBJ2-1,TRBV30,.
CASLRGENSYEQYF,TGTGCCAGCCTACGGGGGGAGAACTCCTACGAGCAGTACTTC,TRBD2,TRBJ2-7,TRBV7-9,.
CASSVKGSSYEQYF,TGCGCCAGCAGCGTAAAGGGTTCCTCCTACGAGCAGTACTTC,.,TRBJ2-7,TRBV5-1,.
CASSQLGGARTDTQYF,TGCGCCAGCAGCCAACTAGGGGGGGCGCGTACAGATACGCAGTATTTT,.,TRBJ2-3,TRBV5-1,few